The clone carrying this T cell receptor beta chain was picked up a small number of times. The second PCR ran about 6 to 11 cycles with a sample-barcoded 5' primer and J-beta primers. Via MiXCR, TCRdb re-called the 5' RACE reads, giving one row per CDR3 protein. The sample contains around 1,500,000 distinct CDR3 sequences, 28% of which appear only once. The sample belongs to a study of blood T cells in healthy people across ages. CDR1 MGHRA and CDR2 YSYEKL come from the germline V gene. J gave up 2 bases and V 0 bases, and 9 bases lay outside the gene matches. CDR3 length: 18 residues. V and J are TRBV4-1 and TRBJ1-4; 7 bases fit TRBD1. Sequencing was done on a sample of blood. The receptor's source is a woman aged 25-40 years in good health. The CDR3 loop reads CASSQELGGVATNEKLFF. The CDR3, as DNA: TGCGCCAGCAGCCAAGAGTTAGGGGGCGTCGCGACTAATGAAAAACTGTTTTTT.